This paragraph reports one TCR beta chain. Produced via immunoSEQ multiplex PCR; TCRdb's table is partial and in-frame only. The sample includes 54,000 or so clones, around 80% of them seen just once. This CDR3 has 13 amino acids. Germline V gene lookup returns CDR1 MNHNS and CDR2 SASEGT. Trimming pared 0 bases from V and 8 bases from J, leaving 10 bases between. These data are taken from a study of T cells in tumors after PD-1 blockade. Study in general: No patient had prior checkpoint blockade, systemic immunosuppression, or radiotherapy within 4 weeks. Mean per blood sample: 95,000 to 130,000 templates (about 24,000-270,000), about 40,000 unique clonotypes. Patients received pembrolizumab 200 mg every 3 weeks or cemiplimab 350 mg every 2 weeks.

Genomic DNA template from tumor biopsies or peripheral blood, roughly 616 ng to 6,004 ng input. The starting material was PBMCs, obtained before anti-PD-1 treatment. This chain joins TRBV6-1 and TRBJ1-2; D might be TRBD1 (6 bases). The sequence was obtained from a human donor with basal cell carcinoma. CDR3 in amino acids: CASSEAGGRGYTF. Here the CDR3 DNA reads TGTGCCAGCAGTGAAGCGGGGGGCAGAGGCTACACCTTC.